This T cell receptor (beta chain) was observed in a study of T cell clonotyping in hematopoietic cell transplantation. A single count supports this clone. Repertoires were generated with immunoSEQ multiplex PCR, while TCRdb's copy carries only in-frame clones and drops some. The sample includes about 69,000 clones, 85% to 95% of them seen just once. The sample consisted of peripheral blood mononuclear cells. The clonotype originates from a man in his forties or fifties in good health. Some clones in this sample may be carry-over from other donors' samples.

CDR3 in DNA: TGTGCCAGCAGCTTAGGCTGGAATAACTACGAGCAGTACTTC. It encodes CASSLGWNNYEQYF. The J gene is TRBJ2-7, the V gene TRBV7-2; D is undetermined. The CDR3 loop spans 14 amino acids. Germline assignment: CDR1 SGHTA and CDR2 FQGNSA. V was pared by 1 base and J by 3 bases, with 10 bases between.